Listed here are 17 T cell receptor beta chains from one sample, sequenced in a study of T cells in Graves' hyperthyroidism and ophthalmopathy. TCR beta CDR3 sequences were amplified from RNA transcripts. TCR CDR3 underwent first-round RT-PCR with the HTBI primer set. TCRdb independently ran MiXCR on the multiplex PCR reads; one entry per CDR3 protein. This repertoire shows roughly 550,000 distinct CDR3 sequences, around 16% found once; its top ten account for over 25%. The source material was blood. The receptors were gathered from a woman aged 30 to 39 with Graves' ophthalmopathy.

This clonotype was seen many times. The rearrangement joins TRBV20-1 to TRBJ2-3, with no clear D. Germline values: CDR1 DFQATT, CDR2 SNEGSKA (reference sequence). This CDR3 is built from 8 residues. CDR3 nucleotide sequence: TGCACTCCCCGTACGCAGTATTTT. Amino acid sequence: CTPRTQYF.

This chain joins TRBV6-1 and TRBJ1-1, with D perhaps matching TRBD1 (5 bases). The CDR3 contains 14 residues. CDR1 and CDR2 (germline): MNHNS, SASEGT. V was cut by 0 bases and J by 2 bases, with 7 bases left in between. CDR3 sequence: CASSEAGANTEAFF. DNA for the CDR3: TGTGCCAGCAGTGAAGCTGGGGCCAACACTGAAGCTTTCTTT.

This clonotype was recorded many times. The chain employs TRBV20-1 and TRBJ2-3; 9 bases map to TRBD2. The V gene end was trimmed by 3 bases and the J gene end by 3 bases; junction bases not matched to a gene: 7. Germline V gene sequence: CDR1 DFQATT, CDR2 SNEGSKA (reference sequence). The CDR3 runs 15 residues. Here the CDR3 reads CSASRSSGKTDTQYF. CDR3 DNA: TGCAGTGCTAGTCGGTCTAGCGGGAAGACAGATACGCAGTATTTT.

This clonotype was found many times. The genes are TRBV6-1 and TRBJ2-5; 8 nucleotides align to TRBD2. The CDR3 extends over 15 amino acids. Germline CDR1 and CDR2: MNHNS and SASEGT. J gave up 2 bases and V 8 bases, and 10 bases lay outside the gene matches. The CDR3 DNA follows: TGTGCCAGCGCCGGGCGGGAGGCAGGACAAGAGACCCAGTACTTC. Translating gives CASAGREAGQETQYF.

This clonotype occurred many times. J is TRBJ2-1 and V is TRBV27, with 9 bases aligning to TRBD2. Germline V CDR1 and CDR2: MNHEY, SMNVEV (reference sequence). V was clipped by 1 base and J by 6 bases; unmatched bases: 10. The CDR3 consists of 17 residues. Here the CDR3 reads CASSLWLAGAKGNEQFF. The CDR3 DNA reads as TGTGCCAGCAGTTTATGGTTAGCGGGAGCGAAGGGCAATGAGCAGTTCTTC.

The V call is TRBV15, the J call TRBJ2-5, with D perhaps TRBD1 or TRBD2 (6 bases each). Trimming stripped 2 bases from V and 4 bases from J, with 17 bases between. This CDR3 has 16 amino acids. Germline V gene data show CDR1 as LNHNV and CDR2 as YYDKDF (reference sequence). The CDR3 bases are TGTGCCACCAGCAGATCCCCGCTGGGGGGCTTAGAGACCCAGTACTTC. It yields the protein CATSRSPLGGLETQYF.

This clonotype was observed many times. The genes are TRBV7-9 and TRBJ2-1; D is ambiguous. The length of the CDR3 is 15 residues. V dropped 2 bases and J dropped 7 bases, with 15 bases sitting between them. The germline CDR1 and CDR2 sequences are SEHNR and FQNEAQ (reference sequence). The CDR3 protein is CASSLTQTRGNEQFF. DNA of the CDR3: TGTGCCAGCAGCTTAACACAAACCCGTGGGAATGAGCAGTTCTTC.

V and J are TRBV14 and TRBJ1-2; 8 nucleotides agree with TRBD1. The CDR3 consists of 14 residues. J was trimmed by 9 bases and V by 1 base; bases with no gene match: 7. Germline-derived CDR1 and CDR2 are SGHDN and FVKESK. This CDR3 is CASSQGGQGLSYTF. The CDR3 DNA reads TGTGCCAGCAGCCAAGGTGGACAGGGACTAAGCTACACCTTC.

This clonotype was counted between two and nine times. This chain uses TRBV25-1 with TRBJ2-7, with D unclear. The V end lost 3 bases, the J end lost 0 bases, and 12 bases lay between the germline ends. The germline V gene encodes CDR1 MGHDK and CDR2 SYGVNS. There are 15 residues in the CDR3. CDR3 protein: CASSDLAQSSYEQYF. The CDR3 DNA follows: TGTGCCAGCAGTGACTTGGCCCAGAGCTCCTACGAGCAGTACTTC.

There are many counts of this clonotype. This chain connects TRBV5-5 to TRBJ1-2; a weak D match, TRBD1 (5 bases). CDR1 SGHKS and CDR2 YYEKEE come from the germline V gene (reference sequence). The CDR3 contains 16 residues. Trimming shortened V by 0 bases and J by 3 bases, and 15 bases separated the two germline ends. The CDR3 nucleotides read TGTGCCAGCAGCTTGGGGGGACGCAGGCAGGACTATGGCTACACCTTC. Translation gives CASSLGGRRQDYGYTF.

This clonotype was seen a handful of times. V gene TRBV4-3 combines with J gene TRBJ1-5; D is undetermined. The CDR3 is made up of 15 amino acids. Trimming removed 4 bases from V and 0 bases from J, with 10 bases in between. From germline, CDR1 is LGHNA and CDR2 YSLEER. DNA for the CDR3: TGCGCCAGCAGCCCCCACCTGTATAGCAATCAGCCCCAGCATTTT. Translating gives CASSPHLYSNQPQHF.

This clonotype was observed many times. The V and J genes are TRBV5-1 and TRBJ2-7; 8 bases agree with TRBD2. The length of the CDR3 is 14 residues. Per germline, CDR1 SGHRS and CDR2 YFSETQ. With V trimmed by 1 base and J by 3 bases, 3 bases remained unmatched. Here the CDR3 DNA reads TGCGCCAGCAGCTTGATGACTAGCGACTACGAGCAGTACTTC. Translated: CASSLMTSDYEQYF.

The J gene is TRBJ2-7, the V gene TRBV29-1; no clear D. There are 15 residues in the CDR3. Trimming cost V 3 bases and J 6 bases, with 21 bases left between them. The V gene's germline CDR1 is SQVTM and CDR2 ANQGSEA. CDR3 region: CSVEVPQAALSEQYF. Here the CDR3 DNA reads TGCAGCGTTGAGGTCCCGCAGGCCGCTTTGTCCGAGCAGTACTTC.

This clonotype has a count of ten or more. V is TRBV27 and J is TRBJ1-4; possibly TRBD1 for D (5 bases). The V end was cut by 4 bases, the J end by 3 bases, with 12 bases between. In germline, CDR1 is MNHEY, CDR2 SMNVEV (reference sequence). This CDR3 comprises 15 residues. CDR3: CASSSYMGANEKLFF. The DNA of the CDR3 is TGTGCCAGCAGTTCCTACATGGGGGCTAATGAAAAACTGTTTTTT.

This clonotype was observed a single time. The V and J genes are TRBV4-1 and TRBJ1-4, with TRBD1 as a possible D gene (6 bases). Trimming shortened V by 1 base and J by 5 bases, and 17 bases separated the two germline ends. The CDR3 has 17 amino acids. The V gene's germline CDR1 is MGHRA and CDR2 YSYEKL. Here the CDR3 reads CASSQGLPGHENEKLFF. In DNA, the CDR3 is TGCGCCAGCAGCCAAGGACTCCCGGGACATGAAAATGAAAAACTGTTTTTT.

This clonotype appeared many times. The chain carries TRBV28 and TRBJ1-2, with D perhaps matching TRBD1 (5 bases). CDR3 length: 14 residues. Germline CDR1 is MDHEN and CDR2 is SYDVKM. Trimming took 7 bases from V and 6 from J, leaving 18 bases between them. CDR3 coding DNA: TGTGCCAGCACCTCCCAGCTCACGGACAATGGCTACACCTTC. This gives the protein CASTSQLTDNGYTF.

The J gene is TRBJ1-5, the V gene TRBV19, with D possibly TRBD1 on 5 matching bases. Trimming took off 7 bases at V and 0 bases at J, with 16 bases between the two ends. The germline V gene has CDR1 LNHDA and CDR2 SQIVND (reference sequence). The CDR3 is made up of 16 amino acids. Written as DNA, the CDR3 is TGTGCCAGTATCCTAAATGGACACAATAGCAATCAGCCCCAGCATTTT. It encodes CASILNGHNSNQPQHF.